Listed here are 16 T cell receptor beta chains from one sample, sequenced in a study of Graves' ophthalmopathy and Graves' hyperthyroidism. RNA transcripts were the template, and TCR beta CDR3 regions were amplified from them. Second-round multiplex PCR followed a first-round RT-PCR using HTBI primers. In TCRdb, the multiplex PCR reads were re-called with MiXCR into one record per CDR3 protein. The data hold over 500,000 distinct CDR3 sequences, with 22% observed a single time. Sequenced sample: peripheral blood. The receptors stem from a young woman with stable Graves' hyperthyroidism. Some clones in this sample may be carry-over from other donors' samples.

The chain combines TRBV2 with TRBJ1-5; D not resolved. Germline CDR1 and CDR2: SNHLY and FYNNEI. There are 12 residues in the CDR3. V was clipped by 7 bases and J by 4 bases, with 8 bases between them. In nucleotides, the CDR3 is TGTGCCAGCACCAAGCAGAATCAGCCCCAGCATTTT. Protein: CASTKQNQPQHF.

This clonotype was seen many times. The J gene is TRBJ2-7, the V gene TRBV28; possibly TRBD1 or TRBD2 for D (6 bases each). Trimming removed 7 bases at V and 4 bases at J, with 14 bases between. Per the germline V gene, CDR1 is MDHEN and CDR2 is SYDVKM. The CDR3 spans 13 residues. CDR3 coding DNA: TGTGCCAGCACTCGAGGGGGGTCATACGAGCAGTACTTC. Its protein product is CASTRGGSYEQYF. Complete variable domain (other parts from reference TRBV28 and TRBJ2-7): DVKVTQSSRYLVKRTGEKVFLECVQDMDHENMFWYRQDPGLGLRLIYFSYDVKMKEKGDIPEGYSVSREKKERFSLILESASTNQTSMYLCASTRGGSYEQYFGPGTRLTVT.

This clonotype has more than one count but fewer than ten. J is TRBJ1-1 and V is TRBV7-6; 10 bases map to TRBD1. Germline V CDR1 and CDR2: SGHVS, FNYEAQ. After removal of 5 bases from V and 5 bases from J, the junction contained 8 bases not matched to a gene. There are 15 residues in the CDR3. CDR3 loop: CASSPDRGQRTEAFF. CDR3 in DNA: TGTGCCAGCAGCCCCGACAGGGGGCAGCGAACTGAAGCTTTCTTT.

This clonotype was counted ten times or more. The chain is built from TRBV18 and TRBJ2-5, with 7 bases that match TRBD2. Germline-derived CDR1 and CDR2 are KGHSH and LQKENI. The V gene end was trimmed by 2 bases and the J gene end by 1 base; junction bases not matched to a gene: 4. The CDR3 is made up of 15 amino acids. The CDR3 protein is CASSPGGGTQETQYF. CDR3 nucleotide sequence: TGTGCCAGCTCACCAGGCGGGGGAACCCAAGAGACCCAGTACTTC.

This clonotype showed up many times. This chain links TRBV6-1 with TRBJ1-1; D perhaps matches TRBD1 (5 bases). Looked up from germline, CDR1 is MNHNS and CDR2 is SASEGT. V gave up 6 bases and J gave up 3 bases, with 17 bases separating them. There are 15 residues in the CDR3. The DNA for the CDR3 is TGTGCCAGCAGAGGGGATGGGGGTAAGGACACTGAAGCTTTCTTT. This encodes CASRGDGGKDTEAFF.

At least ten counts were recorded for this clonotype. The chain couples TRBV9 to TRBJ1-6; D gene unclear. The CDR3 extends over 15 amino acids. Trimming cost V 0 bases and J 7 bases, with 11 bases left between them. The germline V gene encodes CDR1 SGDLS and CDR2 YYNGEE. The CDR3 DNA reads as TGTGCCAGCAGCGTAGCCGGATCCGGGAATTCACCCCTCCACTTT. As protein: CASSVAGSGNSPLHF.

This clonotype turned up a few times. This chain's CDR3 is CASSLDGFPSNQPQHF. The CDR3 nucleotides are TGCGCCAGCAGCTTGGATGGCTTTCCAAGCAATCAGCCCCAGCATTTT. The chain has TRBV5-1 and TRBJ1-5; no definite D call. Trimming cost V 0 bases and J 1 base, with 11 bases left between them. Germline V gives CDR1 SGHRS, CDR2 YFSETQ. This CDR3 is built from 16 residues.

This clonotype was recorded many times. This chain connects TRBV7-2 to TRBJ1-2, with 7 bases identical to TRBD1. From germline, CDR1 is SGHTA and CDR2 FQGNSA. This CDR3 is 16 amino acids long. V shed 5 bases and J 7 bases; nucleotides not matched to a gene: 16. CDR3 in amino acids: CASSALTGLTRAGYTF. As DNA, the CDR3 is TGTGCCAGCAGCGCCCTGACAGGGCTCACCAGGGCTGGCTACACCTTC.

The table lists this clonotype with many counts. V is TRBV20-1 and J is TRBJ1-1; D gene uncertain. The V end was cut by 5 bases, the J end by 8 bases, with 9 bases between. The length of the CDR3 is 10 residues. Germline CDR1 is DFQATT and CDR2 is SNEGSKA (reference sequence). The CDR3 spells CSALMGEAFF. The CDR3 nucleotides are TGCAGTGCTCTAATGGGGGAAGCTTTCTTT.

The chain is built from TRBV6-1 and TRBJ1-1; D not resolved. This CDR3 has 15 residues. Per the germline V gene, CDR1 is MNHNS and CDR2 is SASEGT. Trimming removed 4 bases at V and 2 bases at J, with 14 bases between. The CDR3 region has the DNA TGTGCCAGCAGTGCTCGCCGATTGGGTAACACTGAAGCTTTCTTT. Amino acids: CASSARRLGNTEAFF.

This clonotype was detected many times. The CDR3 DNA reads TGTGCCAGCAGTTACTACTCCCCCCGAGGGGCTGATAATTCACCCCTCCACTTT. Translating it yields CASSYYSPRGADNSPLHF. This sequence joins TRBV6-5 and TRBJ1-6; D is possibly TRBD1 (5 bases). Germline CDR1 reads MNHEY; CDR2 reads SVGAGI. V lost 1 base and J 5 bases, leaving 18 bases between the germline ends. This CDR3 has 18 amino acids.

This clonotype was observed many times. In nucleotides, the CDR3 is TGTGCCAGCAGAGGTAGCGGATTGGGAGTGGTAGAGACCCAGTACTTC. Its translation is CASRGSGLGVVETQYF. The chain is built from TRBV28 and TRBJ2-5; weak D call: TRBD2 (6 bases). Germline V lookup: CDR1 MDHEN, CDR2 SYDVKM. CDR3 size: 16 residues. Deletions cut 6 bases from V and 4 bases from J, with 21 bases between. Together with reference TRBV28 and TRBJ2-5, the CDR3 gives the full variable domain: DVKVTQSSRYLVKRTGEKVFLECVQDMDHENMFWYRQDPGLGLRLIYFSYDVKMKEKGDIPEGYSVSREKKERFSLILESASTNQTSMYLCASRGSGLGVVETQYFGPGTRLLVL.

This clonotype was recorded at least ten times. The V call is TRBV18, the J call TRBJ1-1, with D hard to call. CDR1 and CDR2 from the germline V gene are KGHSH and LQKENI. V dropped 2 bases and J dropped 0 bases, with 10 bases sitting between them. This CDR3 contains 15 residues. For the CDR3, the DNA is TGTGCCAGCTCACCATTTGGCCACCTGAACACTGAAGCTTTCTTT. The encoded protein is CASSPFGHLNTEAFF.

The genes are TRBV5-1 and TRBJ1-2; 9 bases agree with TRBD1. J lost 6 bases, V lost 4 bases, and 10 bases had no gene match. Germline V gives CDR1 SGHRS, CDR2 YFSETQ. The CDR3 has 15 residues. CDR3 sequence: CASSRGPGQGDGYTF. The DNA for the CDR3 is TGCGCCAGCAGCCGAGGACCGGGACAGGGAGATGGCTACACCTTC.

This clonotype was counted ten times or more. This rearrangement joins TRBV14 to TRBJ2-7, with TRBD1 identical over 7 bases. Germline assignment: CDR1 SGHDN and CDR2 FVKESK. V was pared by 2 bases and J by 2 bases, with 3 bases of the junction left unmatched. CDR3 length equals 14 residues. The CDR3 DNA follows: TGTGCCAGCAGCCAAACAGGGGCCACCTACGAGCAGTACTTC. It translates to CASSQTGATYEQYF.

V usage is TRBV25-1 and J usage is TRBJ2-3; unclear D gene. The CDR3 contains 15 residues. V lost 3 bases and J 5 bases, leaving 15 bases between the germline ends. CDR1 is MGHDK and CDR2 is SYGVNS in the germline V gene. The CDR3 DNA is TGTGCCAGCAGTGACCCTATTTGGAAGGGAGATACGCAGTATTTT. Translating it yields CASSDPIWKGDTQYF.